Following are 6 T cell receptor beta chains from one sample sequenced in a study of T cell changes during pregnancy in multiple sclerosis. Profiled with immunoSEQ multiplex PCR; TCRdb holds only in-frame clones, not every one. This table holds about 53,000 clones, 90% found once. The starting material was CD8+ T cells from peripheral blood mononuclear cells, obtained before pregnancy. The receptor source for this set is a female donor with multiple sclerosis, enrolled in a pregnancy study.

This clone occurred once. This chain connects TRBV4-3 to TRBJ2-1; TRBD2 aligns across 7 bases. Germline CDR1 LGHNA, CDR2 YSLEER. This CDR3 comprises 18 residues. V was pared by 3 bases and J by 7 bases, with 18 bases of the junction left unmatched. The CDR3 is CASSHQRGGGWPGNEQFF. DNA of the CDR3: TGCGCCAGCAGCCACCAACGAGGCGGGGGATGGCCTGGTAATGAGCAGTTCTTC.

The chain employs TRBV9 and TRBJ1-6, with 8 positions matching TRBD1. V lost 4 bases and J lost 7; bases outside the gene matches: 4. The CDR3 has 14 residues. Germline-derived CDR1 and CDR2 are SGDLS and YYNGEE. CDR3 residues: CASSTGGMNSPLHF. The CDR3 nucleotides read TGTGCCAGCAGCACAGGGGGAATGAATTCACCCCTCCACTTT.

The J gene is TRBJ2-1, the V gene TRBV6-5, with TRBD1 matching over 11 bases. The CDR3 covers 14 residues. The germline V gene encodes CDR1 MNHEY and CDR2 SVGAGI. With V trimmed by 3 bases and J by 9 bases, 4 bases remained unmatched. In DNA, the CDR3 is TGTGCCAGCAGTTATAGGACAGGGGGCGGTGAGCAGTTCTTC. This sequence encodes CASSYRTGGGEQFF.

The chain joins TRBV13 to TRBJ2-5; 12 positions match TRBD2. CDR1 and CDR2 (germline): PRHDT, FYEKMQ (reference sequence). This CDR3 spans 18 amino acids. V dropped 0 bases and J dropped 5; count of bases not matched to a gene: 10. CDR3 sequence: CASSLGLAGGSTGETQYF. CDR3 coding DNA: TGTGCCAGCAGCTTAGGACTAGCGGGGGGAAGTACGGGGGAGACCCAGTACTTC.

The chain carries TRBV5-5 and TRBJ1-1; no definite D call. The germline gives CDR1 SGHKS, CDR2 YYEKEE (reference sequence). V gave up 4 bases and J gave up 0 bases, with 10 bases separating them. The CDR3 has 14 residues. The CDR3 DNA reads as TGTGCCAGCAGCCTGGTACAGCTGAACACTGAAGCTTTCTTT. This sequence encodes CASSLVQLNTEAFF.

The chain joins TRBV6-5 to TRBJ2-3, with 11 bases lining up with TRBD2. The CDR3 totals 15 residues. V lost 4 bases, J lost 1 base, and 1 base stayed unmatched. Germline values: CDR1 MNHEY, CDR2 SVGAGI. CDR3 protein: CASSSLAGGTDTQYF. The DNA of the CDR3 is TGTGCCAGCAGTTCACTAGCGGGGGGCACAGATACGCAGTATTTT.